This is a list of T cell receptor beta chains from one sample in a study of T cells in Graves' hyperthyroidism and ophthalmopathy. TCRdb ran MiXCR on the multiplex PCR reads and lists one entry per CDR3 protein. The sample has 450,000 to 700,000 distinct CDR3 sequences; roughly 46% are singletons. The sequenced sample consisted of peripheral blood or thyroid tissue (not recorded which). These receptors were obtained from a woman aged 18-30 years with Graves' hyperthyroidism. Each CDR3 is given without its conserved first and last residue. D genes are given only for firm matches.

TRBV7-3	TRBJ1-4	NA	ASSLNGGEKLF
TRBV19	TRBJ2-3	TRBD2	ASTPRGGAEEDTQY
TRBV2	TRBJ1-2	NA	ASSAGGSYGYT
TRBV7-2	TRBJ2-7	TRBD2	ASSPLAGPPD
TRBV7-2	TRBJ2-2	NA	ASSLEWTPGELF
TRBV20-1	TRBJ2-6	NA	SASGGANVPT
TRBV2	TRBJ2-7	TRBD2	ASLAGYSTYEQY
TRBV6-5	TRBJ1-5	TRBD1	ASSNPGQADNQPQH
TRBV29-1	TRBJ1-2	NA	SVAGRGSYGYT
TRBV20-1	TRBJ2-7	NA	SARGKAGLKNEQY
TRBV12-3/TRBV12-4	TRBJ2-7	NA	ASSRISLASSYEQY
TRBV2	TRBJ1-4	NA	ASRGLAGGEKLF
TRBV6-6	TRBJ2-2	TRBD2	ASSYYSGTSRNTGELS
TRBV19	TRBJ2-5	TRBD1	ASSIRQGVIQETQY
TRBV12-3/TRBV12-4	TRBJ1-3	NA	ASQSQGGTIY
TRBV20-1	TRBJ2-2	TRBD2	SARASWTSGRAGELF
TRBV29-1	TRBJ1-1	NA	STLVGDGLNTEAF
TRBV4-3	TRBJ2-2	TRBD2	ASSRLAGSGTGELF
TRBV2	TRBJ1-1	NA	ARSSEDPNTEAF
TRBV2	TRBJ1-3	TRBD1	ASSVLLTGKIDGNTIY
TRBV6-6	TRBJ1-6	TRBD1	ASSYLGTGGSPLH
TRBV20-1	TRBJ1-1	NA	SASSLTPGNTEAF
TRBV7-3	TRBJ2-7	TRBD1	ASRTYLRDRITYEQY
TRBV7-9	TRBJ1-1	TRBD1	ASTLTGAGKAF
TRBV12-3/TRBV12-4	TRBJ2-3	TRBD2	ASSSGLAGVADTQY
TRBV9	TRBJ1-2	NA	ASSLETGSNYGYT
TRBV27	TRBJ2-6	NA	ASSMWGTSGANVLT
TRBV18	TRBJ2-5	TRBD1	ASSRETGWGQETQY